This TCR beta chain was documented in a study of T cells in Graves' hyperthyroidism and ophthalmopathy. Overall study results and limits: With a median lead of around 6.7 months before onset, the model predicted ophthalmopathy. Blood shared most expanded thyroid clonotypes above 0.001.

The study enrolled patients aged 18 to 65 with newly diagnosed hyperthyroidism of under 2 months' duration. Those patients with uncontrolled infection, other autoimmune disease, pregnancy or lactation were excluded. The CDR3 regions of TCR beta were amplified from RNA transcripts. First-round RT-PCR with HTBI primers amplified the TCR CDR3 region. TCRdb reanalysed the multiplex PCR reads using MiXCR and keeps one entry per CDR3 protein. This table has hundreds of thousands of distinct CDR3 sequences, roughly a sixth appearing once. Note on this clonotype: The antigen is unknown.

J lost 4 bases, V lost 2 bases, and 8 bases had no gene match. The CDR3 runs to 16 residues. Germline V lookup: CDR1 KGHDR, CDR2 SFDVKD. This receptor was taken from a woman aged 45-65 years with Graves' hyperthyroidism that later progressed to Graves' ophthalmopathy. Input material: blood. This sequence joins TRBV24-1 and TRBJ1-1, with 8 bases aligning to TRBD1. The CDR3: CATSDSGDRGGTEAFF. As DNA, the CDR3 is TGTGCCACCAGTGATTCGGGCGACAGGGGAGGCACTGAAGCTTTCTTT.